The source of this T cell receptor beta chain is a study of blood T cells in healthy people across ages. This CDR3 comprises 17 residues. Germline V gene sequence: CDR1 LGHDT, CDR2 YNNKEL (reference sequence). Trimming removed 0 bases at V and 8 bases at J, with 20 bases between. PCR was performed a second time for about 6 to 12 cycles using a sample-barcoded 5' primer and a J-beta primer mix. Sequencing recovered at least 2.5 million CDR3-containing paired-end reads from each sample. MiXCR, run by TCRdb on the 5' RACE reads, gives a single entry per CDR3 protein. The sample consists of fewer than 900,000 distinct CDR3 sequences, roughly 44% of them appearing once. Study-level findings and limits: The percentage of naive T cells correlated strongly with TCR beta diversity. Researchers said unsorted PBMCs prevented a conclusive naive versus antigen-experienced comparison. Because donor CMV status was unknown, expanded clonotype changes were possibly confounded.

Only a few counts were recorded for this clonotype. Its antigen is unknown. The chain is built from TRBV3-1 and TRBJ2-1; TRBD2 is a possible D gene (6 bases). This receptor was taken from a woman between 55 and 75 years old in good health. Material: blood. In DNA form, the CDR3 reads TGTGCCAGCAGCCAAGACGGGGGTAGCGGCCCCTTGGATGAGCAGTTCTTC. This encodes CASSQDGGSGPLDEQFF.